The entry below describes one TCR beta chain. Its matching antigen is unknown. The time point denotes: persistent/refractory GD, antithyroid drugs over 5 years with positive TRAb. RNA extracted from PBMCs served as the sequencing template. The patients included were those that came from an endocrinology department in Xi'an, China. These data originate in a study of regulatory T cells in long-lasting Graves disease. Study-wide results and limits: Study was limited to peripheral blood, excluding thyroid tissue. There were preferences for TRBV28, TRBJ1-2 and TRBJ2-5 in persistent disease. Persistent Graves' disease cases displayed lower TCR diversity than newly diagnosed ones.

Arm-PCR of CDR3 regions with iRepertoire HTBI primers generated TCR beta libraries. TCRdb re-called the multiplex PCR reads through MiXCR, storing one row per CDR3 protein. The sample yields over 450,000 distinct CDR3 sequences, about 22% seen once. CDR3 size: 14 residues. The V end was cut by 11 bases, the J end by 0 bases, with 17 bases between. Germline V gene lookup returns CDR1 MNHNS and CDR2 SASEGT. This chain links TRBV6-1 with TRBJ2-7; tentatively, D is TRBD1 (6 bases). This TCR was sampled from a female donor with Graves disease. Sequencing was performed on peripheral blood mononuclear cells (PBMCs), taken when the disease was refractory, from a patient treated with antithyroid drugs. The CDR3 DNA reads as TGTGCCTCCCAAGTGGCGGACAGCTCCTACGAGCAGTACTTC. Translation gives CASQVADSSYEQYF.